This T cell receptor beta chain comes out of a study of T cell responses to AZD1222 COVID-19 vaccine. Study-wide points: Repertoires were collected only later (after the peak T cell response had occurred). Targeting of unmutated variant regions was reportedly seen in nearly half of spike-specific TCRs.

Regarding this clone: Its antigen is not identified.

V lost 6 bases to trimming and J lost 1 base, with 9 bases between them. Germline loops: CDR1 MNHNY, CDR2 SVGAGI (reference sequence). There are 14 residues in the CDR3. Profiled with immunoSEQ multiplex PCR; TCRdb holds only in-frame clones, not every one. The data show 100,000 to 120,000 clones, more than 90% seen once. The sequence came from an adult who received the AZD1222 COVID-19 vaccine. V is TRBV6-6 and J is TRBJ2-2; the D is unclear. The sequenced sample was peripheral blood, obtained 28 days after the second AZD1222 dose. This chain's CDR3 is CASRSPGNTGELFF. The CDR3 coding sequence is TGTGCCAGCAGGTCCCCAGGGAACACCGGGGAGCTGTTTTTT.